The rows below give T cell receptor beta chains drawn from one sample of a study of T cell repertoires in cytomegalovirus infection. TCRdb recomputed calls from the reads with MiXCR, one row per CDR3 protein. The data show a few hundred thousand distinct CDR3 sequences, almost 40% seen once. No antigen has been identified for these receptors. The sequencing used cultured PBMCs, collected from culture after CMV antigen stimulation. Every receptor here comes from a human donor in good health (CMV status not recorded). Some clones in this sample may be carry-over from other donors' samples. Each CDR3 is given with its conserved first and last residue. The D gene is left open where the match is weak. A clone size is listed for some rows: how often the clone was seen (once, few, many), or a class if it is expanded.

v_call,cdr3_length,clone_size,d_call,j_call,cdr3_nt,cdr3_aa
TRBV5-1,14,few,NA,TRBJ1-1,TGCGCCAGCAGCTTTTACAGGGACAAAGTTGTGGCTTTCTTT,CASSFYRDKVVAFF
TRBV2,15,NA,TRBD2,TRBJ2-5,TGTGCCAGCAGTGAACTGAGCGGGGGGGAAGAGACCCAGTACTTC,CASSELSGGEETQYF
TRBV7-2,14,NA,NA,TRBJ2-3,TGTGCCAGCAGCCCATACCCAGGGGCAGATACGCAGTATTTT,CASSPYPGADTQYF
TRBV11-2,16,few,TRBD2,TRBJ2-1,TGTGCCAGCAGTCCACTAGCGGGAGACGTTTTCAATGAGCAGTTCTTC,CASSPLAGDVFNEQFF
TRBV7-2,14,few,NA,TRBJ1-5,TGTGCCAGCAGCGCCCGCGCCCCGCATCAGCCCCAGCATTTT,CASSARAPHQPQHF
TRBV20-1,14,NA,NA,TRBJ2-5,TGCAGTGCTAGAGGTGGTGGGAATCAAGAGACCCAGTACTTC,CSARGGGNQETQYF
TRBV19,15,few,NA,TRBJ2-2,TGTGCCACCCGGGCGGGGCAGACGAACACCGGGGAGCTGTTTTTT,CATRAGQTNTGELFF
TRBV11-2,15,once,NA,TRBJ2-2,TGTGCCAGCAGCCTGAGTCGGTTGGGGTCCGGGGAGCTGTTTTTT,CASSLSRLGSGELFF
TRBV7-9,15,many,NA,TRBJ1-1,TGTGCCAGCAGCACAAACCGGGCCCCGGGTGGTGAAGCTTTCTTT,CASSTNRAPGGEAFF
TRBV7-2,15,NA,TRBD1,TRBJ2-2,TGTGCCAGCAGCCCATGGACAGGGTTGACCGGGGAGCTGTTTTTT,CASSPWTGLTGELFF
TRBV19,14,NA,NA,TRBJ1-1,TGTGCCAGTAGTAGCCACACAGAGTTCACTGAAGCTTTCTTT,CASSSHTEFTEAFF
TRBV7-2,13,NA,NA,TRBJ2-2,TGTGCCAGTGGGGGCTATCCGAACGGGGAGCTGTTTTTT,CASGGYPNGELFF
TRBV12-3/TRBV12-4,14,NA,NA,TRBJ1-2,TGTGCCAGCAGTTCCATCAGAGGGGCAGGGGGCTACACCTTC,CASSSIRGAGGYTF
TRBV2,13,NA,NA,TRBJ2-7,TGTGCCAGCAGTGGTGAGGCGAACTACGAGCAGTACTTC,CASSGEANYEQYF
TRBV29-1,14,NA,TRBD1,TRBJ2-5,TGCAGCGTGGGGACAGGAGGGTCCCGAGAGACCCAGTACTTC,CSVGTGGSRETQYF
TRBV7-9,14,few,TRBD1,TRBJ2-2,TGTGCCAGCCCTGGACAGGGTAACACCGGGGAGCTGTTTTTT,CASPGQGNTGELFF
TRBV4-1,17,NA,NA,TRBJ2-6,TGCGCCAGCAGCCAAAGGCGAGGCGGATCTGGGGCCAACGTCCTGACTTTC,CASSQRRGGSGANVLTF
TRBV19,14,NA,NA,TRBJ2-7,TGTGCCAGTAGTAGTATAGCAGCTTCCTACGAGCAGTACTTC,CASSSIAASYEQYF
TRBV5-1,14,NA,TRBD1,TRBJ2-3,TGCGCCAGCAGCCCCGGACAGGGGCCATCTACGCAGTATTTT,CASSPGQGPSTQYF
TRBV7-9,14,NA,NA,TRBJ1-2,TGTGCCAGCAGCTTTGGATCGGGTTTGGAGGGCTACACCTTC,CASSFGSGLEGYTF
TRBV27,13,NA,TRBD1,TRBJ1-1,TGTGCCAGCAGTTTATTTAGGGACAGGTTATCCTTCTTT,CASSLFRDRLSFF
TRBV5-6,14,few,TRBD1,TRBJ1-1,TGTGCCAGCATCCACCGGACAGGGTTCACTGAAGCTTTCTTT,CASIHRTGFTEAFF
TRBV5-6,15,once,NA,TRBJ2-1,TGTGCCAGCAGCTTGAGGGGGCGCGGGGGCAATGAGCAGTTCTTC,CASSLRGRGGNEQFF
TRBV9,15,few,NA,TRBJ1-1,TGTGCCAGCAGCGTAGAACCGGTCATGAACACTGAAGCTTTCTTT,CASSVEPVMNTEAFF
TRBV20-1,12,NA,NA,TRBJ2-7,TGCAGTGCTAGTTACTTGGCCTACGAGCAGTACTTC,CSASYLAYEQYF
TRBV11-2,15,NA,TRBD2,TRBJ2-7,TGTGCCAGCAGCTTAGTTGCGGGAGCCCCCTACGAGCAGTACTTC,CASSLVAGAPYEQYF
TRBV28,16,few,TRBD1,TRBJ2-7,TGTGCCAGCAGTCCGAATGGACAGGGGGCAAGGTGGGAGCAGTACTTC,CASSPNGQGARWEQYF
TRBV20-1,13,NA,NA,TRBJ2-7,TGCAGTGCTAGGGGAACACAGGGCTACGAGCAGTACTTC,CSARGTQGYEQYF
TRBV12-3/TRBV12-4,14,NA,NA,TRBJ2-7,TGTGCCAGCAGTTTAGGGGTCTCCACCTACGAGCAGTACTTC,CASSLGVSTYEQYF
TRBV15,13,NA,NA,TRBJ2-1,TGTGCCACCAGCAGGGGATCAGGTTATGAGCAGTTCTTC,CATSRGSGYEQFF
TRBV6-1,15,few,NA,TRBJ1-2,TGTGCCAGCAGCCAGCCCGGACAGCTTAACTATGGCTACACCTTC,CASSQPGQLNYGYTF
TRBV7-8,15,NA,NA,TRBJ2-3,TGTGCCAGCAGCTTAGCGTGGCGGGGCACAGATACGCAGTGTTTT,CASSLAWRGTDTQCF
TRBV5-1,14,NA,TRBD1,TRBJ1-2,TGCGCCAGCAGCCCGGGGACAGAGGGTTATGGCTACACCTTC,CASSPGTEGYGYTF
TRBV18,11,few,NA,TRBJ1-4,TGTGCCACCGGGGTTAATGAAAAACTGTTTTTT,CATGVNEKLFF
TRBV11-2,15,NA,NA,TRBJ1-5,TGTGCCAGCAGCTTAGACGGGGAGCTTGCTCAGCCCCAGCATTTT,CASSLDGELAQPQHF
TRBV19,12,NA,NA,TRBJ2-6,TGTGCCAGTTCCACCAGGTCCAACGTCCTGACTTTC,CASSTRSNVLTF
TRBV10-3,14,few,NA,TRBJ2-7,TGTGCCATCAGTGAGAGGCAGGGAGCCTACGAGCAGTACTTC,CAISERQGAYEQYF
TRBV7-2,17,NA,TRBD1,TRBJ1-5,TGTGCCAGCAGCTTAGTAGGGACAGGGGGTAGCAATCAGCCCCAGCATTTT,CASSLVGTGGSNQPQHF
TRBV12-3/TRBV12-4,16,NA,NA,TRBJ1-1,TGTGCCAGCAGTCCCCAGGACAGAAGCATGAACACTGAAGCTTTCTTT,CASSPQDRSMNTEAFF
TRBV7-8,16,NA,TRBD1,TRBJ1-5,TGTGCCAGCAGCTTCCCGGACAGGGAGGGCAATCAGCCCCAGCATTTT,CASSFPDREGNQPQHF
TRBV28,14,NA,NA,TRBJ2-5,TGTGCCAGCAGGCCATCCTTGGCGGGGGAGACCCAGTACTTC,CASRPSLAGETQYF
TRBV7-2,15,NA,TRBD2,TRBJ2-7,TGTGCCAGCAGCCTAGGGACTAGCGGGGGCTACGAGCAGCACTTC,CASSLGTSGGYEQHF
TRBV11-3,16,few,TRBD2,TRBJ2-1,TGTGCCAGCAGCCGGGGGACTAGCGGAATTTACAATGAGCAGTTCTTC,CASSRGTSGIYNEQFF
TRBV28,16,NA,TRBD1,TRBJ2-3,TGTGCCAGCAAGGACCGGGACAGGGAGCTCACAGATACGCAGTATTTT,CASKDRDRELTDTQYF
TRBV7-2,13,NA,NA,TRBJ2-7,TGTGCCAGCGGGAGCGTCAGCTCCTACGAGCAGTACTTC,CASGSVSSYEQYF
TRBV28,10,few,NA,TRBJ1-2,TGTGCCTCACAGGACTATGGCTACACCTTC,CASQDYGYTF
TRBV28,12,NA,NA,TRBJ1-1,TGTGCCAGCAATTCGAGGGGCACTGAAGCTTTCTTT,CASNSRGTEAFF
TRBV12-5,14,NA,TRBD1,TRBJ2-1,TGTGCTAGTGCCGCGACAGGGACATACAATGAGCAGTTCTTC,CASAATGTYNEQFF
TRBV19,15,NA,NA,TRBJ2-6,TGTGCCAGTAGTACAAGGGAACCTGGGGCCAACGTCCTGACTTTC,CASSTREPGANVLTF
TRBV24-1,14,few,NA,TRBJ1-1,TGTGCCACCAGTGAAGCAAAGTGGGGCGCTGAAGCTTTCTTT,CATSEAKWGAEAFF
TRBV12-3/TRBV12-4,14,NA,TRBD1,TRBJ2-7,TGTGCCAGCAGAGCGGCAGGGGGTTCCTACGAGCAGTACTTC,CASRAAGGSYEQYF
TRBV7-2,14,few,TRBD1,TRBJ1-4,TGTGCCAGCAGCCCGGGACAGGTTGGCGAAAAACTGTTTTTT,CASSPGQVGEKLFF
TRBV7-2,19,NA,NA,TRBJ1-6,TGTGCCAGCAGCTTAGTTTCAGCCTTCAGGAAAGAAGGGCGATCACCCCTCCACTTT,CASSLVSAFRKEGRSPLHF